One sample yielded the 18 T cell receptor beta chains listed below, sequenced in a study of shared clonotypes between healthy human individuals. The data were produced by immunoSEQ multiplex PCR, yet TCRdb's version contains in-frame clones alone and is incomplete. The repertoire holds hundreds of thousands of clones, about three quarters seen once, with more than 1.5% in the top ten. Sequenced input: memory CD4+ T cells sorted from blood. This sample's subset: CD45RA-negative fraction. Receptor source: a woman aged 25-40 years in good health.

The J gene is TRBJ1-4, the V gene TRBV5-1; 10 bases match TRBD1. The V gene end was trimmed by 4 bases and the J gene end by 7 bases; junction bases not matched to a gene: 7. In germline, CDR1 is SGHRS, CDR2 YFSETQ. CDR3 length equals 15 residues. The CDR3: CASSEGTGAGEKLFF. CDR3 sequence (DNA): TGCGCCAGCAGCGAGGGGACAGGGGCGGGTGAAAAACTGTTTTTT. The full variable domain, rest sourced from reference TRBV5-1 and TRBJ1-4, is KAGVTQTPRYLIKTRGQQVTLSCSPISGHRSVSWYQQTPGQGLQFLFEYFSETQRNKGNFPGRFSGRQFSNSRSEMNVSTLELGDSALYLCASSEGTGAGEKLFFGSGTQLSVL.

The genes are TRBV2 and TRBJ2-1; D could derive from TRBD1 or TRBD2 (7 bases each). The CDR3 sequence is 15 residues long. Germline lookup yields CDR1 SNHLY and CDR2 FYNNEI. The germline V and J ends were trimmed by 6 bases and 2 bases, with 14 bases remaining between them. CDR3 in amino acids: CASRLRGGAYNEQFF. The CDR3 DNA follows: TGTGCCAGCAGACTCAGGGGGGGAGCCTACAATGAGCAGTTCTTC.

V and J are TRBV6-5 and TRBJ2-2, with D unresolved. The CDR3 contains 13 residues. Between the trimmed V and J ends, which lost 7 bases and 2 bases, there was a span of 8 bases. Germline CDR1 and CDR2: MNHEY and SVGAGI. CDR3 coding DNA: TGTGCCAGCAAAGGACCTAACACCGGGGAGCTGTTTTTT. Residues: CASKGPNTGELFF.

This clone was seen more than once but under ten times. The chain uses TRBV6-4 and TRBJ1-1; D gene ambiguous. Germline values: CDR1 MRHNA, CDR2 SNTAGT. The CDR3 is 13 residues long. V shed 4 bases and J shed 1 base, with 7 bases lying between them. DNA of the CDR3: TGTGCCAGCAGTGTAACAGAGAACACTGAAGCTTTCTTT. Amino acids: CASSVTENTEAFF.

This rearrangement joins TRBV11-2 to TRBJ2-3; no clear D. The length of the CDR3 is 16 residues. Germline CDR1 reads SGHAT; CDR2 reads FQNNGV. Trimming took 1 base from V and 5 from J, leaving 16 bases between them. The CDR3 sequence is CASSLGPAVVGDTQYF. The CDR3 coding sequence is TGTGCCAGCAGCTTAGGCCCAGCAGTGGTGGGAGATACGCAGTATTTT.

This rearrangement joins TRBV29-1 to TRBJ2-6, with 9 positions matching TRBD1. This CDR3 region has 15 residues. V shed 6 bases and J 0 bases; nucleotides not matched to a gene: 3. Germline loops: CDR1 SQVTM, CDR2 ANQGSEA. CDR3 coding DNA: TGCAGCGTAATGGACAGGGGCTCTGGGGCCAACGTCCTGACTTTC. Translating it yields CSVMDRGSGANVLTF.

In DNA, the CDR3 is TGTGCCAGCAGTGAAGCTCCGGGACAGGGAAAAGCTTTCTTT. It specifies CASSEAPGQGKAFF. The chain links TRBV6-4 to TRBJ1-1; the match to TRBD1 covers 9 bases. V shed 3 bases, J shed 9 bases, and the junction held 8 bases outside the gene matches. CDR1 is MRHNA and CDR2 is SNTAGT in the germline V gene. The CDR3 runs 14 residues.

This clone came up many times. The V call is TRBV7-2, the J call TRBJ1-3, with 11 bases fitting TRBD1. The CDR3 extends over 13 amino acids. V shed 6 bases, J shed 7 bases, and the junction held 2 bases outside the gene matches. Per germline, CDR1 SGHTA and CDR2 FQGNSA. The CDR3 spells CASSWDRGNTIYF. The CDR3 nucleotides are TGTGCCAGCAGTTGGGACAGGGGGAACACCATATATTTT.

The genes are TRBV6-4 and TRBJ2-1, with 10 positions matching TRBD2. The CDR3 has 16 residues. V dropped 0 bases and J dropped 12; count of bases not matched to a gene: 11. Germline V CDR1 and CDR2: MRHNA, SNTAGT. The CDR3 sequence: CASSDSSKLASGGQFF. CDR3 in DNA: TGTGCCAGCAGTGACTCGTCAAAGCTGGCTAGCGGGGGGCAGTTCTTC.

The rearrangement uses TRBV6-5 and TRBJ2-7; D unresolved. Germline values: CDR1 MNHEY, CDR2 SVGAGI. The CDR3 loop spans 16 amino acids. The V end lost 2 bases, the J end lost 0 bases, and 14 bases lay between the germline ends. In DNA form, the CDR3 reads TGTGCCAGCAGTTACCGCCGTCACTCGAGCTCCTACGAGCAGTACTTC. Amino acids: CASSYRRHSSSYEQYF.

The chain carries TRBV10-2 and TRBJ1-1, with TRBD1 as a possible D gene (5 bases). CDR3 length equals 13 residues. V lost 4 bases and J lost 3, with 9 bases in between. Germline CDR1 is WSHSY and CDR2 is SAAADI. The CDR3 sequence is CASSVVGDTEAFF. DNA of the CDR3: TGCGCCAGCAGTGTAGTAGGGGACACTGAAGCTTTCTTT.

CDR3 loop: CASRENGQGDYGYTF. The CDR3 bases are TGTGCCAGCAGGGAAAACGGACAGGGTGACTATGGCTACACCTTC. This chain joins TRBV28 and TRBJ1-2, with TRBD1 identical over 8 bases. The CDR3 consists of 15 residues. CDR1 is MDHEN and CDR2 is SYDVKM in the germline V gene. V lost 6 bases, J lost 3 bases, and 9 bases stayed unmatched.

The rearrangement uses TRBV5-8 and TRBJ2-5; TRBD2 aligns across 11 bases. This CDR3 comprises 15 residues. V lost 6 bases to trimming and J lost 1 base; unmatched junction nucleotides: 5. Germline V CDR1 and CDR2: SGHTS, YDEGEE. For the CDR3, the DNA is TGTGCCAGCATCAGGGGACTAGCGGTCCAAGAGACCCAGTACTTC. Residues: CASIRGLAVQETQYF.

The rearrangement uses TRBV11-2 and TRBJ1-2; 9 nucleotides match TRBD1. This CDR3 is 14 amino acids long. After removal of 1 base from V and 8 bases from J, the junction contained 5 bases not matched to a gene. Germline CDR1 reads SGHAT; CDR2 reads FQNNGV. The CDR3 DNA is TGTGCCAGCAGCTTAGGACAGGGGGTAGGAGGCTACACCTTC. Residues: CASSLGQGVGGYTF.

The CDR3 here is CASRLGLAGGRNTGELFF. The CDR3 nucleotides are TGTGCCAGCAGACTGGGACTAGCGGGAGGGCGAAACACCGGGGAGCTGTTTTTT. The rearrangement uses TRBV7-9 and TRBJ2-2, with 16 bases that match TRBD2. The CDR3 is 18 residues long. V was clipped by 6 bases and J by 2 bases; unmatched bases: 6. CDR1 is SEHNR and CDR2 is FQNEAQ in the germline V gene (reference sequence).

The chain couples TRBV15 to TRBJ2-7; D remains unclear. The length of the CDR3 is 15 residues. Germline assignment: CDR1 LNHNV and CDR2 YYDKDF (reference sequence). V shed 0 bases and J shed 3 bases, with 12 bases lying between them. The CDR3 nucleotides read TGTGCCACCAGCAGAGATGAGGCAGTCAACTACGAGCAGTACTTC. The encoded protein is CATSRDEAVNYEQYF.

V and J are TRBV5-1 and TRBJ2-3; D perhaps matches TRBD2 (6 bases). In germline, CDR1 is SGHRS, CDR2 YFSETQ. V gave up 2 bases and J gave up 0 bases, with 10 bases separating them. This CDR3 has 15 amino acids. In DNA form, the CDR3 reads TGCGCCAGCAGCTTCGGGAGCGATAGCACAGATACGCAGTATTTT. Protein sequence: CASSFGSDSTDTQYF.

The gene calls are TRBV7-6 and TRBJ2-7; TRBD2 is a possible D gene (8 bases). The CDR3 is 18 amino acids. V lost 0 bases and J 0 bases, leaving 18 bases between the germline ends. Germline loops: CDR1 SGHVS, CDR2 FNYEAQ. CDR3 nucleotide sequence: TGTGCCAGCAGCTTAGCGTTTCGGGAGGGGGCCTCCTCCTACGAGCAGTACTTC. The encoded protein is CASSLAFREGASSYEQYF.